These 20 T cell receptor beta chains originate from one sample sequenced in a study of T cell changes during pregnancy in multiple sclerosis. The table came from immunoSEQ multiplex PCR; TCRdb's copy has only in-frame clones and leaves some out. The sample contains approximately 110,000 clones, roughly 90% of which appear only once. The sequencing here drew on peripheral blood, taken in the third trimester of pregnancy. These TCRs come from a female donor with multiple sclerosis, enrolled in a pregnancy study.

CDR3 DNA: TGTGCCAGTAGTGGGACTAGCGGGAGGAGGAATGAGCAGTTCTTC. Translated: CASSGTSGRRNEQFF. The chain uses TRBV19 and TRBJ2-1; TRBD2 aligns across 15 bases. The CDR3 has 15 amino acids. Unmatched junction bases numbered 3, after V lost 5 bases and J lost 7 bases. Germline V gene data show CDR1 as LNHDA and CDR2 as SQIVND (reference sequence).

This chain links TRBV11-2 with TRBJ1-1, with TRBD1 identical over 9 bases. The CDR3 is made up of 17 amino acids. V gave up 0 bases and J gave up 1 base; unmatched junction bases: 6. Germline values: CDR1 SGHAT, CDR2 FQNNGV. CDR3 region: CASSLEGPGQGNTEAFF. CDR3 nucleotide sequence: TGTGCCAGCAGCTTAGAGGGCCCGGGACAGGGGAACACTGAAGCTTTCTTT. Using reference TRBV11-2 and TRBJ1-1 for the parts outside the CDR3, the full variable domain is EAGVAQSPRYKIIEKRQSVAFWCNPISGHATLYWYQQILGQGPKLLIQFQNNGVVDDSQLPKDRFSAERLKGVDSTLKIQPAKLEDSAVYLCASSLEGPGQGNTEAFFGQGTRLTVV.

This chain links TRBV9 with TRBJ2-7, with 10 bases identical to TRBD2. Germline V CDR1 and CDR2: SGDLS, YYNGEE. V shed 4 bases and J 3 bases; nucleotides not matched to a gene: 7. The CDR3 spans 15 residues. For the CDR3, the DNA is TGTGCCAGCAGCCCCCTTAGCGGGGGGCTCTACGAGCAGTACTTC. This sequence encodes CASSPLSGGLYEQYF. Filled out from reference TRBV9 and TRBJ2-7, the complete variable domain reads DSGVTQTPKHLITATGQRVTLRCSPRSGDLSVYWYQQSLDQGLQFLIQYYNGEERAKGNILERFSAQQFPDLHSELNLSSLELGDSALYFCASSPLSGGLYEQYFGPGTRLTVT.

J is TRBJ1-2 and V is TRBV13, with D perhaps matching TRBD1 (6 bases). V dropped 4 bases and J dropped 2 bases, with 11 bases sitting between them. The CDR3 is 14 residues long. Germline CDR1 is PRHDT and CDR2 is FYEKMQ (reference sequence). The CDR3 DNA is TGTGCCAGCAGCTCGGACAGAGGAAACTATGGCTACACCTTC. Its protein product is CASSSDRGNYGYTF.

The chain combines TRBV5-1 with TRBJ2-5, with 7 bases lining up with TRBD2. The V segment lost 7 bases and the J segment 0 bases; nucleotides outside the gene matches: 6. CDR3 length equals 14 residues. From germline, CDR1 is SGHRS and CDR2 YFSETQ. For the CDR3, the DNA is TGCGCCAGCTCTCCAGCGGGGAACCAAGAGACCCAGTACTTC. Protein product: CASSPAGNQETQYF.

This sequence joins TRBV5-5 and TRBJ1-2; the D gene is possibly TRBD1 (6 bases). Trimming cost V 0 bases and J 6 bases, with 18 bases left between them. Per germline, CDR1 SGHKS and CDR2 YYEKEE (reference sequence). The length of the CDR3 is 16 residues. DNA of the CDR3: TGTGCCAGCAGCTTGGCGCCCCGGGCGGGGGCTGATGGCTACACCTTC. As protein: CASSLAPRAGADGYTF.

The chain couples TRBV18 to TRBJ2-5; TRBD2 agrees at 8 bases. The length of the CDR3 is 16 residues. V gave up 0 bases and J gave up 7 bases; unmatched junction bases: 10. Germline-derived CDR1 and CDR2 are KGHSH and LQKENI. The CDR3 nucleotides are TGTGCCAGCTCACCACCTTCGGGGGGGCAGGAAGGGACCCAGTACTTC. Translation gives CASSPPSGGQEGTQYF.

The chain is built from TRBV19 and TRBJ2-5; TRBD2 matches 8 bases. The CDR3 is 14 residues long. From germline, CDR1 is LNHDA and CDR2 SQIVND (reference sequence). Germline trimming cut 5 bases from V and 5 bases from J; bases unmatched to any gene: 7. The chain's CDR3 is CASSVPGGKETQYF. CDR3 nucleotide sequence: TGTGCCAGTAGTGTCCCGGGGGGGAAGGAGACCCAGTACTTC.

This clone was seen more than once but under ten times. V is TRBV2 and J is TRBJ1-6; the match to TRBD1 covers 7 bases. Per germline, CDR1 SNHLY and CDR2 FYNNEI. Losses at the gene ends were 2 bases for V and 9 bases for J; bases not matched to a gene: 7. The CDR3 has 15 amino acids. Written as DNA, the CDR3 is TGTGCCAGCAGTGAATATGCAGGGGGTGGTTCACCCCTCCACTTT. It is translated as CASSEYAGGGSPLHF.

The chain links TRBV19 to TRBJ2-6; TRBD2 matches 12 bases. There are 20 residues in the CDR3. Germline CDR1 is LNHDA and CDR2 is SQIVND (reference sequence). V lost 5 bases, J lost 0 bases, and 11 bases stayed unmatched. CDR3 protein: CASSSRTSGVPHSGANVLTF. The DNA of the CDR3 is TGTGCCAGTAGTTCCCGGACTAGCGGGGTTCCCCACTCTGGGGCCAACGTCCTGACTTTC.

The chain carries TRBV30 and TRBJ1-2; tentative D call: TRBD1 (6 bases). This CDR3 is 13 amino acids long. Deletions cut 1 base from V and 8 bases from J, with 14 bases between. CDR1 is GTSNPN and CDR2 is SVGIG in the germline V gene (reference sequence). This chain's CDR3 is CAWSGPGGAGYTF. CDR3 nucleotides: TGTGCCTGGAGTGGTCCGGGGGGCGCCGGCTACACCTTC.

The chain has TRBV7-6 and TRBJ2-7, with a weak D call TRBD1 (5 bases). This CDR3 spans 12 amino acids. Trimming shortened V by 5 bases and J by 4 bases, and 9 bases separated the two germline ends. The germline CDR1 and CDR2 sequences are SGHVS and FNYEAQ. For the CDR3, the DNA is TGTGCCAGCAGCCCAACAGGTTACGAGCAGTACTTC. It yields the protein CASSPTGYEQYF. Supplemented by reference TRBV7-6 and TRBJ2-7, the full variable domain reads GAGVSQSPRYKVTKRGQDVALRCDPISGHVSLYWYRQALGQGPEFLTYFNYEAQQDKSGLPNDRFSAERPEGSISTLTIQRTEQRDSAMYRCASSPTGYEQYFGPGTRLTVT.

CDR3 sequence (DNA): TGTGCCAGCAGTTACACGACAGGGCGTTTGAACACTGAAGCTTTCTTT. Translation: CASSYTTGRLNTEAFF. V gene TRBV6-5 combines with J gene TRBJ1-1; TRBD1 agrees at 7 bases. Germline lookup yields CDR1 MNHEY and CDR2 SVGAGI. This CDR3 region has 16 residues. J was trimmed by 0 bases and V by 2 bases; bases with no gene match: 6.

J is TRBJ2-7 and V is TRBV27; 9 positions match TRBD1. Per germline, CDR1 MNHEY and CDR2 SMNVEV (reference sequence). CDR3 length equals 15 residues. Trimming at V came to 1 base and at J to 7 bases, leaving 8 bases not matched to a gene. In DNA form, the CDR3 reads TGTGCCAGCAGTTTATTTGTCGGGGGACAGGGAGAGCAGTACTTC. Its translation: CASSLFVGGQGEQYF.

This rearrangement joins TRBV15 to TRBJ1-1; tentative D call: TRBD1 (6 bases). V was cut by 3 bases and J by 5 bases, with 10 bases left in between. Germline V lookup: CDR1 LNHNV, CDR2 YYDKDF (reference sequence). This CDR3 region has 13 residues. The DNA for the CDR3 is TGTGCCACCAGCAGCGACAGGCCTACTGAAGCTTTCTTT. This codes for CATSSDRPTEAFF.

In nucleotides, the CDR3 is TGTGCCAGCAGAACAGGGCCCACAGATACGCAGTATTTT. Encoded protein: CASRTGPTDTQYF. The chain has TRBV6-1 and TRBJ2-3; tentative D call: TRBD1 (6 bases). Germline V gene lookup returns CDR1 MNHNS and CDR2 SASEGT. The CDR3 length is 13 residues. The V and J ends lost 6 bases and 2 bases respectively, with 9 bases between them.

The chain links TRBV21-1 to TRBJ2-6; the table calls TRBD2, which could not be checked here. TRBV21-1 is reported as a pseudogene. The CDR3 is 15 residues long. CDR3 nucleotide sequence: TGTGCCAGCAGCAAAGCGGAGCCTGGGGCCAACGTCCTGACTTTC. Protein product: CASSKAEPGANVLTF.

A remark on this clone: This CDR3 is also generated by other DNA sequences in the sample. CDR3 sequence: CASRRGGEAFF. The CDR3 DNA is TGTGCCAGCCGTAGGGGAGGTGAAGCTTTCTTT. The chain recombines TRBV28 with TRBJ1-1, with D perhaps matching TRBD1 (5 bases). The CDR3 extends over 11 amino acids. Deletions cut 8 bases from V and 7 bases from J, with 11 bases between. Per germline, CDR1 MDHEN and CDR2 SYDVKM.

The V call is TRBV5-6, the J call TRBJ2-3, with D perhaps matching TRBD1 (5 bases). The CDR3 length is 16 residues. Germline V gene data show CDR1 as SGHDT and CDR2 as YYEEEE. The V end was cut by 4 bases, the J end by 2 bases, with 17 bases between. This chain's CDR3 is CASSPPGHLITDTQYF. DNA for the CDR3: TGTGCCAGCAGCCCCCCAGGACACCTGATCACAGATACGCAGTATTTT.

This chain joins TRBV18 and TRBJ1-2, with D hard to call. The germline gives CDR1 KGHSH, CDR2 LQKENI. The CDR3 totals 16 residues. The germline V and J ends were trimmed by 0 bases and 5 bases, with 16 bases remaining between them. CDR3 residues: CASSPPSTSPLYGYTF. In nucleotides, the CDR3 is TGTGCCAGCTCACCACCTTCTACGAGCCCCCTTTATGGCTACACCTTC.